This T cell receptor (beta chain) was identified in a study of T cell clonotyping in hematopoietic cell transplantation. As regards this clone: What it recognizes is unknown.

The CDR3 is made up of 11 amino acids. Trimming cost V 5 bases and J 13 bases, with 14 bases left between them. Germline lookup yields CDR1 LNHDA and CDR2 SQIVND (reference sequence). Study-wide results and caveats: Graft donor and pretransplant recipient Inverse Simpson Index values predicted broader posttransplant TCR diversity. Recipient TCR diversity dropped after transplant; expanded clonotypes rose from day 30 to 180. CD4 and CD8 repertoire contributions could not be separated without sorting.

The data were produced by immunoSEQ multiplex PCR, yet TCRdb's version contains in-frame clones alone and is incomplete. Here the sample spans 25,000 to 30,000 clones, 80% to 95% being singletons. The chain couples TRBV19 to TRBJ1-2; tentative D call: TRBD1 (6 bases). This receptor was identified in a female patient aged 50-65 years who had an allogeneic stem cell transplant from a related donor, so the T cells may come from the graft donor. Some clones in this sample may be carry-over from other donors' samples. The specimen comprised PBMCs, sampled 100 days after allogeneic stem cell transplant. The CDR3, as DNA: TGTGCCAGTAGTCCGGGACATAGCAGCACCTTC. Translated: CASSPGHSSTF.